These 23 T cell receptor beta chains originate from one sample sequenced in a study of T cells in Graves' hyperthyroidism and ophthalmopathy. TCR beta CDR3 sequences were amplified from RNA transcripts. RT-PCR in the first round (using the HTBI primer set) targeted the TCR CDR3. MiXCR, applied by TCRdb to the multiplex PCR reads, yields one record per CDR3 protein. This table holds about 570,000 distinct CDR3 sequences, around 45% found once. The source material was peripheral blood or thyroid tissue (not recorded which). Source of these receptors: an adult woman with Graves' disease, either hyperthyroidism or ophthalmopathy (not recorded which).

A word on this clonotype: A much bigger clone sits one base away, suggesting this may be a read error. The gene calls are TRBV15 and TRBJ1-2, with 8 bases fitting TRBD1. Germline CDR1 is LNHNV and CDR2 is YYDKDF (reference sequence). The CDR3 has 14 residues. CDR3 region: CATSNSRDRRGYAF. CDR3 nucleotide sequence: TGTGCCACCAGCAATTCCCGGGACAGGCGCGGCTACGCCTTC.

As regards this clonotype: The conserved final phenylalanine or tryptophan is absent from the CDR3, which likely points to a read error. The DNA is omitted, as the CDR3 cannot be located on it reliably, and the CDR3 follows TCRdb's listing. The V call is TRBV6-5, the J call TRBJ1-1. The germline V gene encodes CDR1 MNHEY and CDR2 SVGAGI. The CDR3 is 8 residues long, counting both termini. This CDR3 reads CASSQGYS.

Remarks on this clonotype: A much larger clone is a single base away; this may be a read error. CDR3 in amino acids: CASSPTDEKLFF. DNA for the CDR3: TGTGCCAGCAGTCCCACTGATGAAAAACTGTTTTTT. The chain joins TRBV2 to TRBJ1-4; D remains unclear. Germline CDR1 SNHLY, CDR2 FYNNEI. The CDR3 runs 12 residues. V was cut by 5 bases and J by 6 bases, with 7 bases left in between.

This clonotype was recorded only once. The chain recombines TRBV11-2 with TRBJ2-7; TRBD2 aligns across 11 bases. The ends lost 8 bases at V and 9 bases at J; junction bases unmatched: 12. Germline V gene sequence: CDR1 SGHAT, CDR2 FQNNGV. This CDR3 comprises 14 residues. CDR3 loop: CASGFSGRAHGQYF. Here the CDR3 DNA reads TGTGCCAGCGGTTTTAGCGGGAGGGCCCACGGGCAGTACTTC.

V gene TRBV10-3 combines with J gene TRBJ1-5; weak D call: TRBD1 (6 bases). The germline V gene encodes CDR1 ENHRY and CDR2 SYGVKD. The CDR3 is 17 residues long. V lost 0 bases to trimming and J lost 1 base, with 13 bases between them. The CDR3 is CAISESGGQLSNQPQHF. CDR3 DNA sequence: TGTGCCATCAGTGAGTCGGGGGGGCAGTTGAGCAATCAGCCCCAGCATTTT.

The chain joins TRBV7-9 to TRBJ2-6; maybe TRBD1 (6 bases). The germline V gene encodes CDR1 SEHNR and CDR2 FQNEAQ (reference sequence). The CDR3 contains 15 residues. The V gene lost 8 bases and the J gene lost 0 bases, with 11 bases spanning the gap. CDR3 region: CASGYRDSGANVLTF. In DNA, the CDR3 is TGTGCCAGCGGATACAGGGACTCTGGGGCCAACGTCCTGACTTTC.

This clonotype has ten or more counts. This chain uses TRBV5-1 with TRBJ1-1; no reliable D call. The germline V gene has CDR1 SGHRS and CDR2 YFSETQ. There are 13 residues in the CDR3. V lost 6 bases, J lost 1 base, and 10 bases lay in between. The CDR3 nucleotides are TGCGCCAGCAATCAGGACGGGAACACTGAAGCTTTCTTT. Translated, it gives CASNQDGNTEAFF.

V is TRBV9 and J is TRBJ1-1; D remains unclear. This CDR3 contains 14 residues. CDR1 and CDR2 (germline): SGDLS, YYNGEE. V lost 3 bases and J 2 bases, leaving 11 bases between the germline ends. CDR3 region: CASSGKGSNTEAFF. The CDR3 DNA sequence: TGTGCCAGCAGCGGAAAGGGATCCAACACTGAAGCTTTCTTT.

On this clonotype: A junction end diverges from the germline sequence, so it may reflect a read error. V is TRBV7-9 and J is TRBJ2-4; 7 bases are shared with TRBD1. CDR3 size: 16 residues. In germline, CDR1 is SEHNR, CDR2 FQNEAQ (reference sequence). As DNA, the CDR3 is TGTGCCAGCAGCCAATGGGGCAGGGGGACCAAGAACATTCAGTACTTC. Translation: CASSQWGRGTKNIQYF.

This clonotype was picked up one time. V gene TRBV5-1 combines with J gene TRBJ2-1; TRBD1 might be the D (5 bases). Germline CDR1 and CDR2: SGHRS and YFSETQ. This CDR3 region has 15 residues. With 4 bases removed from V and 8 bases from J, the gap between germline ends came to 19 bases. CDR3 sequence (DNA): TGCGCCAGCAGCCGATTTCAGGGTACAGGTGATGAGCAGTTCTTC. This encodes CASSRFQGTGDEQFF.

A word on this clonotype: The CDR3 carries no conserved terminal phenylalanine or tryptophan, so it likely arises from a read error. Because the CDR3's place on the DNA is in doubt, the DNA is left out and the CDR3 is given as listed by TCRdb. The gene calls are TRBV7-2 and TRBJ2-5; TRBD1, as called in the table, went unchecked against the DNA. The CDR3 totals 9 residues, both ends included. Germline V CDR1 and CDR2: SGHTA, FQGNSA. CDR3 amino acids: CASSFNRDS.

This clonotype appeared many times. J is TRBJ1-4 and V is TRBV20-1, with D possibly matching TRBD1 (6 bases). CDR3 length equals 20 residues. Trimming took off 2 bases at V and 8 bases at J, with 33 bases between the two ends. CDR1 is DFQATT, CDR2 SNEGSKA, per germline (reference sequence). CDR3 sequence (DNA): TGCAGTGCTAGAATGAGGGGGGTTTGGAGGCTCAATAGTGGCCGAGAAAAACTGTTTTTT. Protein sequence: CSARMRGVWRLNSGREKLFF.

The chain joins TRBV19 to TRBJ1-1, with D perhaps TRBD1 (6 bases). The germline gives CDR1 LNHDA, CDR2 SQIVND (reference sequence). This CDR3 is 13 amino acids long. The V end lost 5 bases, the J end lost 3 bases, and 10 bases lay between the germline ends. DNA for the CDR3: TGTGCCAGTAGTCTGGGGACACACACTGAAGCTTTCTTT. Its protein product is CASSLGTHTEAFF.

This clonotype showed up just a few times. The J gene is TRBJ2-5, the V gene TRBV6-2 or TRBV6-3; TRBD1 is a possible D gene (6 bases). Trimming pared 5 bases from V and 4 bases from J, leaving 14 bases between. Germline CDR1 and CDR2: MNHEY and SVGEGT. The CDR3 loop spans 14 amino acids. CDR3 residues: CASSRKQGRETQYF. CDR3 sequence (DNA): TGTGCCAGCAGTAGAAAACAGGGACGAGAGACCCAGTACTTC.

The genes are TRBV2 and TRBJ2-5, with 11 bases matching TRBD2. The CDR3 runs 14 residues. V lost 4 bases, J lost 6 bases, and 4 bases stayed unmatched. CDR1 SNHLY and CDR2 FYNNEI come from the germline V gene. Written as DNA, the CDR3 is TGTGCCAGCAGTGGGACTAGCGGGTTGAAGACCCAGTACTTC. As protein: CASSGTSGLKTQYF.

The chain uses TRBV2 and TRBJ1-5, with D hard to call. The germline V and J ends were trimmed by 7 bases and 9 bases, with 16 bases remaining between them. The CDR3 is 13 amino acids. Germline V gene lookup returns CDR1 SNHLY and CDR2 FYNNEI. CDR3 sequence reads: CASIPDGGTPQHF. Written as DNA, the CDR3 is TGTGCCAGCATCCCGGATGGAGGTACGCCCCAGCATTTT.

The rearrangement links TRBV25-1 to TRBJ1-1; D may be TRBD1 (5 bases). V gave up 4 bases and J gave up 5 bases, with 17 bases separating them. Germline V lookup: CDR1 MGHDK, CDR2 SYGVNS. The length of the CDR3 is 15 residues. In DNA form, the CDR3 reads TGTGCCAGCAGTGCTAGGGGAGGCGGCGAGACTGAAGCTTTCTTT. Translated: CASSARGGGETEAFF.

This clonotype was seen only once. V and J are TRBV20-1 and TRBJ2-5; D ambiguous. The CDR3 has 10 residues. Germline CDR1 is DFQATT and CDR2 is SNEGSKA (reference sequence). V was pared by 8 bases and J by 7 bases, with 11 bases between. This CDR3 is CSPDDGTQYF. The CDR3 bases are TGCAGTCCCGACGATGGGACCCAGTACTTC.

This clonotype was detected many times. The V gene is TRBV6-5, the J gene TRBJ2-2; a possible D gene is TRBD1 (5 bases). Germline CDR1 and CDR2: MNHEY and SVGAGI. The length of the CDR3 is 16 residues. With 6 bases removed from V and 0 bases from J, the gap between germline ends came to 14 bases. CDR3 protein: CASRILTDPNTGELFF. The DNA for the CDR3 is TGTGCCAGCAGAATACTGACAGACCCGAACACCGGGGAGCTGTTTTTT.

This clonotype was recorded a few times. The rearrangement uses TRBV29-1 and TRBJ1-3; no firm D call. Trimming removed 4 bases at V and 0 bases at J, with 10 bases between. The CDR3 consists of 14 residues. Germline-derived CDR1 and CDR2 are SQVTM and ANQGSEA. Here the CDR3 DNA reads TGCAGCGTTGTTCCCGTCCACTCTGGAAACACCATATATTTT. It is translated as CSVVPVHSGNTIYF. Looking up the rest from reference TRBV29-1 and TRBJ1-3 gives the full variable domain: SAVISQKPSRDICQRGTSLTIQCQVDSQVTMMFWYRQQPGQSLTLIATANQGSEATYESGFVIDKFPISRPNLTFSTLTVSNMSPEDSSIYLCSVVPVHSGNTIYFGEGSWLTVV.

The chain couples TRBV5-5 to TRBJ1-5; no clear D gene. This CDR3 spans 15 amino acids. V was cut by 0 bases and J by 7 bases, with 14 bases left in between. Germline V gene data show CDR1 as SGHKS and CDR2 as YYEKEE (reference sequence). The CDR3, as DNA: TGTGCCAGCAGCTTGGGGTCCCCGAATCTGCAGCCCCAGCATTTT. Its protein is CASSLGSPNLQPQHF. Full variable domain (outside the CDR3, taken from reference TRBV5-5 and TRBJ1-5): DAGVTQSPTHLIKTRGQQVTLRCSPISGHKSVSWYQQVLGQGPQFIFQYYEKEERGRGNFPDRFSARQFPNYSSELNVNALLLGDSALYLCASSLGSPNLQPQHFGDGTRLSIL.

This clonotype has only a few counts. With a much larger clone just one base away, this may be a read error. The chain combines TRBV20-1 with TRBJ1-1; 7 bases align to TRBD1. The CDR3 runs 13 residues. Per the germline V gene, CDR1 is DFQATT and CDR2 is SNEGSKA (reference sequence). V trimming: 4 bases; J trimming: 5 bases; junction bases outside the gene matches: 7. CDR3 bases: TGCAGTGCTATAAGACAGGGCCGGACTGAAGCTTTCTTT. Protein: CSAIRQGRTEAFF.

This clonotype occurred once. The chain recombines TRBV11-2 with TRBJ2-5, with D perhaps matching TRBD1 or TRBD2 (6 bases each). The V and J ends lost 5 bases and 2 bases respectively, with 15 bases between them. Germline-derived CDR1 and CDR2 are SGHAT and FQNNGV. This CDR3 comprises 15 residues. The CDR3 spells CASSPRGGIQETQYF. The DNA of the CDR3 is TGTGCCAGCAGCCCCAGGGGCGGGATTCAAGAGACCCAGTACTTC.